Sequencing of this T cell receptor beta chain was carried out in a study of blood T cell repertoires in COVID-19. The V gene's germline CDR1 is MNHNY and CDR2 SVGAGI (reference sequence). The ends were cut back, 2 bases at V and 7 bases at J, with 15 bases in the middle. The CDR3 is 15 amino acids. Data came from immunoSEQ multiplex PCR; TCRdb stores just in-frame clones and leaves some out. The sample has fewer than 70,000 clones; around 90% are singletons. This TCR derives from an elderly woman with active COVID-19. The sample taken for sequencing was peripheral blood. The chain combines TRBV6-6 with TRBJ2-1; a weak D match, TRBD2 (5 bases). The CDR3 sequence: CASSYTRKASNEQFF. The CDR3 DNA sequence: TGTGCCAGCAGTTACACTAGGAAGGCATCAAATGAGCAGTTCTTC.